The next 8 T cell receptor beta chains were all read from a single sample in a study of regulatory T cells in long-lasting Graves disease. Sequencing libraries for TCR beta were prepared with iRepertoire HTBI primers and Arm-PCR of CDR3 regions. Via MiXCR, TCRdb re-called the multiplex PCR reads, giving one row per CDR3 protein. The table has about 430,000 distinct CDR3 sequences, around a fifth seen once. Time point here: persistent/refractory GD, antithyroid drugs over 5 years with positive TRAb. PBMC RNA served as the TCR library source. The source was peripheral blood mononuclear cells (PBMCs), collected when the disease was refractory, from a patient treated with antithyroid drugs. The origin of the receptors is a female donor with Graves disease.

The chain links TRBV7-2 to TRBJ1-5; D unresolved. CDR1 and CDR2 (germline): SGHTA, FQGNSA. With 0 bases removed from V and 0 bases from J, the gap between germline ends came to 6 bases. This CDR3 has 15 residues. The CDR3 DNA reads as TGTGCCAGCAGCTTAGCCTGGTATAGCAATCAGCCCCAGCATTTT. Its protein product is CASSLAWYSNQPQHF.

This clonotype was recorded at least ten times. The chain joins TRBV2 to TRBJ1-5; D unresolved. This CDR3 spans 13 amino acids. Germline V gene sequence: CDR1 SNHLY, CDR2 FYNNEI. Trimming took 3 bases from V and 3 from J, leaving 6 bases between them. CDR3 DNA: TGTGCCAGCAGTGAGGAGGTCAATCAGCCCCAGCATTTT. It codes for CASSEEVNQPQHF. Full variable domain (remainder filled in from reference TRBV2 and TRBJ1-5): EPEVTQTPSHQVTQMGQEVILRCVPISNHLYFYWYRQILGQKVEFLVSFYNNEISEKSEIFDDQFSVERPDGSNFTLKIRSTKLEDSAMYFCASSEEVNQPQHFGDGTRLSIL.

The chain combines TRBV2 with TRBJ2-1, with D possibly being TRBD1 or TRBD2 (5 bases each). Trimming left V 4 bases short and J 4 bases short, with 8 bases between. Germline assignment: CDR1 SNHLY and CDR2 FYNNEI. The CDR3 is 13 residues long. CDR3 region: CASSGQRYNEQFF. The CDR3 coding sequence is TGTGCCAGCAGTGGACAGCGGTACAATGAGCAGTTCTTC. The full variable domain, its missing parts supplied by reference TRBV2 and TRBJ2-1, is EPEVTQTPSHQVTQMGQEVILRCVPISNHLYFYWYRQILGQKVEFLVSFYNNEISEKSEIFDDQFSVERPDGSNFTLKIRSTKLEDSAMYFCASSGQRYNEQFFGPGTRLTVL.

This CDR3 reads CASSLPTSREQYF. CDR3 coding DNA: TGTGCCAGCAGCTTACCGACTAGCCGGGAGCAGTACTTC. The gene calls are TRBV5-5 and TRBJ2-7; 7 positions match TRBD2. The CDR3 extends over 13 amino acids. Germline lookup yields CDR1 SGHKS and CDR2 YYEKEE (reference sequence). With V trimmed by 2 bases and J by 7 bases, 6 bases remained unmatched.

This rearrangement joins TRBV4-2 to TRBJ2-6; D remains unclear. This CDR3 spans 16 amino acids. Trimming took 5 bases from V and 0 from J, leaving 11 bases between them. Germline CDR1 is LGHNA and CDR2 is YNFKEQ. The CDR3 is CASSSPESSGANVLTF. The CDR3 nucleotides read TGTGCCAGCAGCTCTCCAGAGAGCTCTGGGGCCAACGTCCTGACTTTC.

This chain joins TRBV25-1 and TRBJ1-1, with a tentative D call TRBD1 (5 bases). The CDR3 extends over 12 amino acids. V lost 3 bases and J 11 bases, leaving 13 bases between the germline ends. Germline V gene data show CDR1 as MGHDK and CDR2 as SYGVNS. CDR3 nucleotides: TGTGCCAGCAGTGATCAGGGACCGGACGCTTTCTTT. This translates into CASSDQGPDAFF.

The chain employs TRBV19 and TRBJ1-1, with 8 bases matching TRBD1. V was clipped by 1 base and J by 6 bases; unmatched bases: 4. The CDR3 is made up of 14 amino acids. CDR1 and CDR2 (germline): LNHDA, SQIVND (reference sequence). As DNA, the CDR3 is TGTGCCAGTAGTATAGCGACAGGGGAGCCTGAAGCTTTCTTT. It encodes CASSIATGEPEAFF. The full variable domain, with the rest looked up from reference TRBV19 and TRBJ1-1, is DGGITQSPKYLFRKEGQNVTLSCEQNLNHDAMYWYRQDPGQGLRLIYYSQIVNDFQKGDIAEGYSVSREKKESFPLTVTSAQKNPTAFYLCASSIATGEPEAFFGQGTRLTVV.

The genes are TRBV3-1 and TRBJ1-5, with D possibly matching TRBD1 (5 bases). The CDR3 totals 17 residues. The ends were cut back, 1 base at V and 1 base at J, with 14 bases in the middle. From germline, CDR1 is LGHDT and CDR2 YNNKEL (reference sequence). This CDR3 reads CASSQGGQGVSNQPQHF. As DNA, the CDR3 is TGTGCCAGCAGCCAAGGAGGCCAGGGAGTCAGCAATCAGCCCCAGCATTTT.